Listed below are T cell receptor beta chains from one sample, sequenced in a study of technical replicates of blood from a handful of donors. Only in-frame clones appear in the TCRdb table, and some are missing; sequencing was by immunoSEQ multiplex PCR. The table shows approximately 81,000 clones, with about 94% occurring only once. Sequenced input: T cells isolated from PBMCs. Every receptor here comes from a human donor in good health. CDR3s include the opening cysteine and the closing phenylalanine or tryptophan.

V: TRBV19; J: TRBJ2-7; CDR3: CASSPGQGLVPPYEQYF
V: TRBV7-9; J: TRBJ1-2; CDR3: CASSPRQGSIYGYTF
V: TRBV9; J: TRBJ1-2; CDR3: CASSEGNYGYTF
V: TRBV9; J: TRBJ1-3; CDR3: CASTHGGSGNTIYF
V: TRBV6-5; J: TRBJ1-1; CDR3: CASSYVGAWTEAFF
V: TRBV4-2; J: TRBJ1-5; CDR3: CASSQDKQGGYSNQPQHF
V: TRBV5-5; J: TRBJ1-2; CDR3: CASSLYRGLHGYTF
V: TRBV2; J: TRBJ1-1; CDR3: CASREGQMNTEAFF
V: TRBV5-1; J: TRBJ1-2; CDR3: CASSTDSQFLYGYTF
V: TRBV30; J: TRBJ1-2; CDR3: CAWSVMGAANYGYTF
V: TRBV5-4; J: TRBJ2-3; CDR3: CASSLGAGVRTDTQYF
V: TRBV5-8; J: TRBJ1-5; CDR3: CASSRGQGVRYQPQHF
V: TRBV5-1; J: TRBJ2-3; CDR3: CASSRDSYTDTQYF
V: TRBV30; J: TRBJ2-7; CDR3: CACVLAGGYEQYF
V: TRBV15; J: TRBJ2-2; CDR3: CATSSDRLVTGELFF
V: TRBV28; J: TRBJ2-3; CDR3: CASSSPLGQGIDTQYF
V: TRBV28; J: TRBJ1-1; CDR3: CASRLGPVAFF
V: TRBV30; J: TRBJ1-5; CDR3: CAWSRTDDQPQHF
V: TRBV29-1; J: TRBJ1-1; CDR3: CSVAAIDRPDLTDTEAFF
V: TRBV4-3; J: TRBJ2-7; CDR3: CASSEGQGWGEQYF
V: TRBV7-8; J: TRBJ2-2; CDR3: CASSRRDRGSATGELFF
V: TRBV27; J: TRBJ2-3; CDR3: CASSFASHASTDTQYF
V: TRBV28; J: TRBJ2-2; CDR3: CASILQTGTGELFF
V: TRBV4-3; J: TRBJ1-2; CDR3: CASSQIRGYGYTF
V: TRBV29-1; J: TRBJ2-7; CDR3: CSGSSGTGYLAEQYF
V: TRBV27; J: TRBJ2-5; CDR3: CASSTSGRKTQYF
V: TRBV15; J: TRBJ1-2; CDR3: CATSPGTGADYGYTF
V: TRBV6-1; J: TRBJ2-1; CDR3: CASSPGYNEQFF
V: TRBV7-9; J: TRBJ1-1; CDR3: CASSRQGNTEAFF
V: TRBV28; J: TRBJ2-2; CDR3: CASSWFHSRNTGELFF
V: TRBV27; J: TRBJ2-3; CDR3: CAVTGQGQDTQYF
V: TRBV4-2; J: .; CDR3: CASSQGLGSGSYEQYF
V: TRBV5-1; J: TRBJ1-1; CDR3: CASSLVGGSNTEAFF
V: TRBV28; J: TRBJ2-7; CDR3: CASSLGTQIYEQYF
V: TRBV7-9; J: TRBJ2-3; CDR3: CASSLAAGGTDTQYF
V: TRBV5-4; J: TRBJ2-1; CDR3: CASSLRTGSDEQFF
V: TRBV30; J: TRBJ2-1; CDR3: CAWDSKAYNEQFF
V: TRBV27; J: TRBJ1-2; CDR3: CASSFGRFNYGYTF
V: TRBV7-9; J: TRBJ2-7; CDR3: CASSLEGLAGVGEQYF
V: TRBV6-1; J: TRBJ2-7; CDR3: CASSEAWTVSYEQYF
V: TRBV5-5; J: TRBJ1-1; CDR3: CASSSPTGMNTEAFF
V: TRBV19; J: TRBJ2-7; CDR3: CATSQGWVPYEQYF
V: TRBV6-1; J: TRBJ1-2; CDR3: CASRDGGGGSNGYTF
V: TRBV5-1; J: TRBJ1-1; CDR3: CASSPGQGALATEAFF
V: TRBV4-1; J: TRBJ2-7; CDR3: CASSQGDSSYEQYF
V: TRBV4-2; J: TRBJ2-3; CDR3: CASSSTSGFDTQYF
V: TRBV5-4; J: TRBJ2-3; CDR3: CASSSPTGQNTDTQYF
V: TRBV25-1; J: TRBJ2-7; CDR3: CASSEWEREGSYEQYF
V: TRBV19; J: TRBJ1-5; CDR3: CATTRTGGGQPQHF
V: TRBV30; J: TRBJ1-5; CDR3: CAWSVQGDQPQHF
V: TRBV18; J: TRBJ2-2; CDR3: CASSPDGGGLAGELFF
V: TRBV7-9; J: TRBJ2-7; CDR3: CASSLGLAGKSYEQYF
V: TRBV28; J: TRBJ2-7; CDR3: CASSLLSRDEQYF
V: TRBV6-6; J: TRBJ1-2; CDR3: CASSLSRNYGYTF
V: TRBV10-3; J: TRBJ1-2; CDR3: CAISESGTEGGYTF